This TCR beta chain came from a study of blood T cell repertoires in COVID-19. About the research overall: Whether acute or convalescent, the COVID-19 samples came from the United States, Italy and Spain. PBMCs, B-cell-depleted T cells, or T cells were the source of the cDNA or gDNA that made up the material.

This clone has just one count. Patients at the Seattle site were enrolled during active infection and followed longitudinally. Per the authors' pipeline: Using reference gene primer amplification, nucleated cell counts were estimated. The repertoire was sequenced with immunoSEQ multiplex PCR; TCRdb's copy has only in-frame clones and lacks some. D and trimming were read from the DNA, whereas the V and J calls and clone size are those reported in that table. Counted here are about 160,000 clones, less than 85% occurring once; the ten biggest clones make up around 8%. CDR3 size: 15 residues. Germline CDR1 is MGHDK and CDR2 is SYGVNS. The V end lost 6 bases, the J end lost 2 bases, and 11 bases lay between the germline ends.

The origin of this receptor is a woman aged 55-70 years with COVID-19, enrolled during active disease. This sequence joins TRBV25-1 and TRBJ2-6; tentatively, D is TRBD2 (5 bases). The sample consisted of peripheral blood. The CDR3 is CASRAPEAGANVLTF. CDR3 nucleotide sequence: TGTGCCAGCAGGGCGCCGGAGGCTGGGGCCAACGTCCTGACTTTC.